Each of the 26 T cell receptor beta chains below was sequenced from the same sample in a study of cytomegalovirus exposure and HLA in healthy donors. A multiplex PCR was run with 60 Vbeta primers and 13 Jbeta primers. TCRdb's copy holds only in-frame clones and misses some; the assay was immunoSEQ multiplex PCR. This table holds 170,000 or so clones, 75% to 90% found once. Sequencing was done on a sample of PBMCs. Receptors were obtained from a man aged 25-40 years in good health and CMV-seropositive.

V is TRBV10-1 and J is TRBJ2-1, with D uncertain. Germline V gene sequence: CDR1 WNHNN, CDR2 SYGVQD (reference sequence). The CDR3 is made up of 14 amino acids. The V end lost 7 bases, the J end lost 6 bases, and 16 bases lay between the germline ends. CDR3 protein: CASTPDIVSNEQFF. The CDR3 region has the DNA TGCGCCAGCACCCCAGACATAGTCTCCAATGAGCAGTTCTTC.

The chain couples TRBV6-4 to TRBJ2-1; 9 bases are a match to TRBD1. V shed 5 bases, J shed 6 bases, and the junction held 11 bases outside the gene matches. The CDR3 consists of 16 residues. The germline gives CDR1 MRHNA, CDR2 SNTAGT. CDR3 sequence reads: CASSPTPDRGGNEQFF. Written as DNA, the CDR3 is TGTGCCAGCAGTCCTACTCCGGACAGGGGAGGCAATGAGCAGTTCTTC.

This clone was detected once. This chain links TRBV7-8 with TRBJ1-1; no firm D call. This CDR3 spans 15 amino acids. V gave up 5 bases and J gave up 4 bases, with 17 bases separating them. The germline gives CDR1 SGHVS, CDR2 FQNEAQ. CDR3 sequence reads: CASSVTGSHLTEAFF. For the CDR3, the DNA is TGTGCCAGCAGCGTCACCGGTAGTCATCTCACTGAAGCTTTCTTT.

This clone came up once. This chain connects TRBV29-1 to TRBJ2-4, with D tentatively TRBD2 (5 bases). The germline V and J ends were trimmed by 6 bases and 1 base, with 16 bases remaining between them. The CDR3 spans 15 residues. CDR1 and CDR2 (germline): SQVTM, ANQGSEA. CDR3 coding DNA: TGCAGCGTCGTTCAGGAGGCCTCGGCCAAAAACATTCAGTACTTC. Translating gives CSVVQEASAKNIQYF.

The chain carries TRBV5-1 and TRBJ2-5; 9 bases map to TRBD1. This CDR3 comprises 16 residues. Germline lookup yields CDR1 SGHRS and CDR2 YFSETQ. The J segment lost 5 bases and the V segment lost 2 bases, leaving 10 bases of the junction unmatched. The CDR3 is CASSFTGGGTLETQYF. CDR3 in DNA: TGCGCCAGCAGCTTTACAGGGGGCGGGACCCTCGAGACCCAGTACTTC. The full variable domain, with the rest looked up from reference TRBV5-1 and TRBJ2-5, is KAGVTQTPRYLIKTRGQQVTLSCSPISGHRSVSWYQQTPGQGLQFLFEYFSETQRNKGNFPGRFSGRQFSNSRSEMNVSTLELGDSALYLCASSFTGGGTLETQYFGPGTRLLVL.

The chain recombines TRBV18 with TRBJ2-3; maybe TRBD1 (6 bases). Germline V CDR1 and CDR2: KGHSH, LQKENI. The CDR3 covers 17 residues. V dropped 0 bases and J dropped 2 bases, with 15 bases sitting between them. This CDR3 is CASSPPYGQSFTDTQYF. The CDR3 DNA reads as TGTGCCAGCTCACCACCCTATGGACAGAGTTTCACAGATACGCAGTATTTT. The full variable domain, in which reference TRBV18 and TRBJ2-3 provide the parts outside the CDR3, is NAGVMQNPRHLVRRRGQEARLRCSPMKGHSHVYWYRQLPEEGLKFMVYLQKENIIDESGMPKERFSAEFPKEGPSILRIQQVVRGDSAAYFCASSPPYGQSFTDTQYFGPGTRLTVL.

The chain couples TRBV7-3 to TRBJ2-7, with D perhaps TRBD1 (6 bases). Germline V gives CDR1 SGHTA, CDR2 FQGTGA. Deletions cut 3 bases from V and 3 bases from J, with 18 bases between. This CDR3 is built from 16 residues. The CDR3 loop is CASSLDPVDSGYEQYF. CDR3 nucleotides: TGTGCCAGCAGCTTGGATCCTGTGGACAGCGGCTACGAGCAGTACTTC.

This clone has only a few counts. The chain carries TRBV29-1 and TRBJ2-7, with 12 bases fitting TRBD2. This CDR3 spans 15 amino acids. Germline trimming cut 5 bases from V and 2 bases from J; bases unmatched to any gene: 7. Per germline, CDR1 SQVTM and CDR2 ANQGSEA. CDR3 nucleotide sequence: TGCAGCGTTAATACCCTAGCGGGAGGGCCCTACGAGCAGTACTTC. Translating gives CSVNTLAGGPYEQYF.

The chain links TRBV6-5 to TRBJ2-7; 8 bases match TRBD2. This CDR3 has 15 residues. Germline CDR1 and CDR2: MNHEY and SVGAGI. Unmatched junction bases numbered 5, after V lost 4 bases and J lost 0 bases. CDR3 coding DNA: TGTGCCAGCAGTTCAAGCGGGGGCTACTCCTACGAGCAGTACTTC. It codes for CASSSSGGYSYEQYF.

The chain is built from TRBV27 and TRBJ1-2; 10 positions match TRBD1. Germline CDR1 and CDR2: MNHEY and SMNVEV (reference sequence). The CDR3 covers 13 residues. V dropped 4 bases and J dropped 8; count of bases not matched to a gene: 4. The CDR3 bases are TGTGCCAGCAGTTGGGACAGGGGCTGGGGCTACACCTTC. It yields the protein CASSWDRGWGYTF.

The chain links TRBV6-6 to TRBJ2-7, with unresolved D. Trimming took 0 bases from V and 3 from J, leaving 6 bases between them. Germline V gene lookup returns CDR1 MNHNY and CDR2 SVGAGI (reference sequence). The CDR3 consists of 13 residues. The DNA of the CDR3 is TGTGCCAGCAGTTACTCTTGGAGCTACGAGCAGTACTTC. It is translated as CASSYSWSYEQYF.

The CDR3 region is CATTSTSGSPYEQFF. The CDR3 DNA is TGTGCCACCACGTCAACTAGCGGGAGCCCATATGAGCAGTTCTTC. The rearrangement joins TRBV25-1 to TRBJ2-1, with 11 bases fitting TRBD2. Per the germline V gene, CDR1 is MGHDK and CDR2 is SYGVNS. V gave up 10 bases and J gave up 8 bases; unmatched junction bases: 13. This CDR3 is 15 amino acids long.

The V call is TRBV4-1, the J call TRBJ1-2; the match to TRBD1 covers 8 bases. V was pared by 2 bases and J by 1 base, with 3 bases of the junction left unmatched. The CDR3 sequence is 15 residues long. CDR1 is MGHRA and CDR2 is YSYEKL in the germline V gene. The CDR3 region is CASSQSTGGNYGYTF. DNA for the CDR3: TGCGCCAGCAGCCAAAGTACAGGGGGTAACTATGGCTACACCTTC.

The chain links TRBV7-2 to TRBJ2-3, with D tentatively TRBD2 (5 bases). V was cut by 1 base and J by 3 bases, with 20 bases left in between. The CDR3 has 18 residues. The germline CDR1 and CDR2 sequences are SGHTA and FQGNSA. This chain's CDR3 is CASSLVSGLAGGTDTQYF. The DNA for the CDR3 is TGTGCCAGCAGCTTAGTATCTGGGCTAGCAGGAGGTACAGATACGCAGTATTTT.

The V and J genes are TRBV5-1 and TRBJ2-1; 14 bases fit TRBD2. Per the germline V gene, CDR1 is SGHRS and CDR2 is YFSETQ. CDR3 length: 16 residues. After removal of 1 base from V and 8 bases from J, the junction contained 5 bases not matched to a gene. CDR3 in DNA: TGCGCCAGCAGCTTGCGGACTAGCGGGGGGATTGATGAGCAGTTCTTC. Amino acid sequence: CASSLRTSGGIDEQFF.

The genes are TRBV6-1 and TRBJ2-3; possible D gene TRBD1, 5 bases. The CDR3 spans 13 residues. V lost 8 bases, J lost 0 bases, and 9 bases lay in between. Looked up from germline, CDR1 is MNHNS and CDR2 is SASEGT. The CDR3 here is CASEQASTDTQYF. CDR3 coding DNA: TGTGCCAGCGAACAGGCTAGCACAGATACGCAGTATTTT.

The chain is built from TRBV7-2 and TRBJ2-7, with D perhaps TRBD2 (6 bases). The length of the CDR3 is 14 residues. Per the germline V gene, CDR1 is SGHTA and CDR2 is FQGNSA. V was pared by 5 bases and J by 3 bases, with 14 bases between. The DNA of the CDR3 is TGTGCCAGCAGCCTGGCGGAGGGTGTCTACGAGCAGTACTTC. Its protein product is CASSLAEGVYEQYF.

As concerns this clone: Mismatch with germline at one junction end may stem from a read error. The J gene is TRBJ2-7, the V gene TRBV7-9; 12 nucleotides match TRBD2. CDR1 is SEHNR and CDR2 is FQNEAQ in the germline V gene (reference sequence). The CDR3 covers 16 residues. The CDR3 protein is CSSSLAASGRAGEQYF. Written as DNA, the CDR3 is TGTTCCAGCAGCTTAGCGGCTAGCGGGAGGGCCGGAGAGCAGTACTTC. The full variable domain, in which reference TRBV7-9 and TRBJ2-7 provide the parts outside the CDR3, is DTGVSQNPRHKITKRGQNVTFRCDPISEHNRLYWYRQTLGQGPEFLTYFQNEAQLEKSRLLSDRFSAERPKGSFSTLEIQRTEQGDSAMYLCSSSLAASGRAGEQYFGPGTRLTVT.

The V call is TRBV15, the J call TRBJ2-5, with D possibly being TRBD2 (7 bases). Per the germline V gene, CDR1 is LNHNV and CDR2 is YYDKDF (reference sequence). CDR3 length: 15 residues. V lost 0 bases and J lost 5, with 13 bases in between. This chain's CDR3 is CATSRDRRGQETQYF. CDR3 sequence (DNA): TGTGCCACCAGCAGAGATCGGCGGGGGCAGGAGACCCAGTACTTC.

The chain couples TRBV11-3 to TRBJ2-6; D not certain. Germline V gene data show CDR1 as SGHNT and CDR2 as YENEEA. The V gene lost 1 base and the J gene lost 2 bases, with 9 bases spanning the gap. The length of the CDR3 is 16 residues. The CDR3 protein is CASSLVPGTGANVLTF. The CDR3 region has the DNA TGTGCCAGCAGCTTAGTACCGGGTACTGGGGCCAACGTCCTGACTTTC.

This clone was seen only once. The CDR3 region is CASSYAARGPYEQYF. Written as DNA, the CDR3 is TGTGCCAGCAGTTACGCGGCCAGGGGACCCTACGAGCAGTACTTC. J is TRBJ2-5 and V is TRBV6-5; TRBD1 is a possible D gene (6 bases). The better agreement between TRBJ2-7 and the DNA end casts doubt on the J call. CDR1 MNHEY and CDR2 SVGAGI come from the germline V gene. The CDR3 has 15 amino acids.

The V gene is TRBV28, the J gene TRBJ1-1; D might be TRBD1 (5 bases). CDR1 is MDHEN and CDR2 is SYDVKM in the germline V gene. V lost 5 bases, J lost 2 bases, and 6 bases lay in between. This CDR3 contains 12 residues. The CDR3 region has the DNA TGTGCCAGCAGTGACAGTAACACTGAAGCTTTCTTT. It encodes CASSDSNTEAFF.

The J gene is TRBJ2-1, the V gene TRBV2, with D perhaps matching TRBD1 (5 bases). The CDR3 is 18 residues long. CDR1 is SNHLY, CDR2 FYNNEI, per germline. V shed 2 bases and J shed 2 bases, with 19 bases lying between them. CDR3 sequence: CASSETTVTSTPYNEQFF. The CDR3 region has the DNA TGTGCCAGCAGTGAAACGACAGTAACCTCGACCCCCTACAATGAGCAGTTCTTC.

V and J are TRBV14 and TRBJ2-3; unclear D gene. CDR3 length: 13 residues. Per germline, CDR1 SGHDN and CDR2 FVKESK. V gave up 2 bases and J gave up 6 bases, with 9 bases separating them. In DNA, the CDR3 is TGTGCCAGCAGCCAATTCTTAATGGATACGCAGTATTTT. It codes for CASSQFLMDTQYF.

The chain joins TRBV2 to TRBJ1-2; 9 nucleotides match TRBD1. J was trimmed by 6 bases and V by 1 base; bases with no gene match: 3. From germline, CDR1 is SNHLY and CDR2 FYNNEI. The CDR3 is made up of 14 amino acids. The CDR3 spells CASSEETGGDGYTF. Written as DNA, the CDR3 is TGTGCCAGCAGTGAAGAGACAGGGGGGGATGGCTACACCTTC.

The rearrangement uses TRBV4-2 and TRBJ2-1; 7 nucleotides line up with TRBD2. V was pared by 0 bases and J by 3 bases, with 14 bases of the junction left unmatched. Per germline, CDR1 LGHNA and CDR2 YNFKEQ. There are 19 residues in the CDR3. The CDR3 nucleotides read TGTGCCAGCAGCCAAGAGAACCAAGAAGGCGGGACTAACTACAATGAGCAGTTCTTC. Translated, it gives CASSQENQEGGTNYNEQFF.